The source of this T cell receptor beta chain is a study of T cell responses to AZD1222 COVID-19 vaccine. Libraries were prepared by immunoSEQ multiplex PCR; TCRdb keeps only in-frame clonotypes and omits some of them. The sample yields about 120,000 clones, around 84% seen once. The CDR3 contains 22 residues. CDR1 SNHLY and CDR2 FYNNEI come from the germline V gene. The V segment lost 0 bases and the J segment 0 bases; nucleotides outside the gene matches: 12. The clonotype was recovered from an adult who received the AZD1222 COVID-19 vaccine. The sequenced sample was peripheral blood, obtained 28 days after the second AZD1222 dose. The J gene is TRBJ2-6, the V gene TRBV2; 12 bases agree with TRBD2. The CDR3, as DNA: TGTGCCAGCAGTGAAGCGCCTGGAGGGCTAGCGGGGGGGCACTCTGGGGCCAACGTCCTGACTTTC. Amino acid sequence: CASSEAPGGLAGGHSGANVLTF. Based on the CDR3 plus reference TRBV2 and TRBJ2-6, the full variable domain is EPEVTQTPSHQVTQMGQEVILRCVPISNHLYFYWYRQILGQKVEFLVSFYNNEISEKSEIFDDQFSVERPDGSNFTLKIRSTKLEDSAMYFCASSEAPGGLAGGHSGANVLTFGAGSRLTVL.